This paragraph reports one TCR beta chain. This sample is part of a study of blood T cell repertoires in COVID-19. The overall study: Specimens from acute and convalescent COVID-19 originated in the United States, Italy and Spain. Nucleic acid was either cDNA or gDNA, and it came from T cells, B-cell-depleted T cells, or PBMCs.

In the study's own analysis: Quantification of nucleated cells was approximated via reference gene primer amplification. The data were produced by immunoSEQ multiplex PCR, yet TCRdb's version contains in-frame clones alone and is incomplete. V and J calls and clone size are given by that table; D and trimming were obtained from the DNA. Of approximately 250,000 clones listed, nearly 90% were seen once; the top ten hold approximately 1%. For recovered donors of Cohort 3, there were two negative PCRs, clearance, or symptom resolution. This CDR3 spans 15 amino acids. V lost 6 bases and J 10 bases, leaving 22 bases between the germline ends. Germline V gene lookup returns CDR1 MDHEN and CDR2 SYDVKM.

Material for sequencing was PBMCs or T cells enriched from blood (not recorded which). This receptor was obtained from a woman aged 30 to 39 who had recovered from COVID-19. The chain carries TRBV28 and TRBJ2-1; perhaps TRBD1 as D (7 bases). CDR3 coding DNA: TGTGCCAGCAGCGGCATAGGGGGCCAGAGCGGGGAGCAGTTCTTC. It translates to CASSGIGGQSGEQFF.